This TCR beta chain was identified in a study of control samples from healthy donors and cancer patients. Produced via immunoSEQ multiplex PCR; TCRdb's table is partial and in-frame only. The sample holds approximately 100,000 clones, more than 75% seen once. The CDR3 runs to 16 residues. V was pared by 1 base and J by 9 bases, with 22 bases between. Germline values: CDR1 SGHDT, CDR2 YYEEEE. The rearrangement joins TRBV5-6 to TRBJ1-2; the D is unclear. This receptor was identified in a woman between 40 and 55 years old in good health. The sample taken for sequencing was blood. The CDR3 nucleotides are TGTGCCAGCAGCTTGATTTCGGACGGCGTAGATGAAAGCTACACCTTC. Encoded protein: CASSLISDGVDESYTF.